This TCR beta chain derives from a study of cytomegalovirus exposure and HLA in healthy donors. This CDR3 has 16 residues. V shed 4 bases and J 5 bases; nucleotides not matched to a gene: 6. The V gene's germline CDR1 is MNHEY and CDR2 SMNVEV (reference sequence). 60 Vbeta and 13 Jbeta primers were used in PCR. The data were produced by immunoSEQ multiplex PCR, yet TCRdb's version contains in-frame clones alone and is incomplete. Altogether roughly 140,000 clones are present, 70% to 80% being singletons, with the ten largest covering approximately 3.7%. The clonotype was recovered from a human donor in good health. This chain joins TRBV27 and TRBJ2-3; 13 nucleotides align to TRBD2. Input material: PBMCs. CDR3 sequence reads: CASSSLAGGPIDTQYF. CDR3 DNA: TGTGCCAGCAGTTCACTAGCGGGAGGGCCGATAGATACGCAGTATTTT.